These T cell receptor beta chains were read from a single sample in a study of OX40 agonist ivuxolimab in advanced cancers. The assay was immunoSEQ multiplex PCR, and TCRdb's table has in-frame clones only and misses some. The table shows about 66,000 clones, with roughly 90% occurring only once. Sequences were derived from CD4+ or CD8+ T cells sorted from blood, sampled in a trial of the OX40 agonist ivuxolimab. These receptors were taken from an adult with an advanced solid tumor such as melanoma, head and neck, liver or kidney cancer. Each CDR3 is given with its conserved first and last residue. The D gene is left open where the match is weak. Some rows have no size entry. The others give once, few or many, or a class for an expanded clone.

TRBV11-1	13	TRBJ1-1	-	-	TGTGCCAGCAGCTTTGGAGATCCGGAGGAAGCTTTCTTT	CASSFGDPEEAFF
TRBV11-2	15	TRBJ2-7	-	TRBD1	TGTGCCAGCAGCCCCGGACAGGATCGGGTCTACGAGCAGTACTTC	CASSPGQDRVYEQYF
TRBV7-7	14	TRBJ2-2	-	TRBD1	TGTGCTAGCAGTTCGGGACAGTCCGCCGGGGAGCTGTTTTTT	CASSSGQSAGELFF
TRBV7-2	13	TRBJ2-1	-	-	TGTGCCAGCAGCTTGGACCGGGAGCGCGAGCAGTTCTTC	CASSLDREREQFF
TRBV5-4	13	TRBJ2-5	-	TRBD1	TGTGCCAGCAGCTGGGGACAGGAAGAGACCCAGTACTTC	CASSWGQEETQYF
TRBV30	16	TRBJ2-5	-	TRBD2	TGTGCCTGGAGTAGTGGTTGGACTAGCGTAGGGGAGACCCAGTACTTC	CAWSSGWTSVGETQYF
TRBV19	13	TRBJ1-5	-	-	TGTGCCAGTAGTATAGGGGGAAGTCAGCCCCAGCATTTT	CASSIGGSQPQHF
TRBV30	12	TRBJ1-1	-	-	TGTGCCTGGTCCCAGGAGAGCACTGAAGCTTTCTTT	CAWSQESTEAFF
TRBV7-2	13	TRBJ1-5	-	-	TGTGCCAGCAGCTTCAATGGAGATCAGCCCCAGCATTTT	CASSFNGDQPQHF
TRBV11-2	15	TRBJ1-1	-	-	TGTGCCAGCAGCTTACAAACGGGGCCCTACACTGAAGCTTTCTTT	CASSLQTGPYTEAFF
TRBV4-1	15	TRBJ2-7	-	-	TGCGCCAGCAGCCAAGCCCTAACCCAATCCTACGAGCAGTACTTC	CASSQALTQSYEQYF
TRBV5-4	15	TRBJ1-2	-	TRBD1	TGTGCCAGCAGCTCTTCTCAGGGGGCTGATTATGGCTACACCTTC	CASSSSQGADYGYTF
TRBV5-1	17	TRBJ2-1	-	TRBD1	TGCGCCAGCAGCTCCGACAGGGGGCCTTGGACTGGCAATGAGCAGTTCTTC	CASSSDRGPWTGNEQFF
TRBV5-8	14	TRBJ1-2	once	-	TGTGCCAGCACCGTGTCTGGGCGGGTTGCTGGCTACACCTTC	CASTVSGRVAGYTF
TRBV30	11	TRBJ2-1	-	-	TGTGCCTGGAGTCCTCGCCATGAGCAGTTCTTC	CAWSPRHEQFF
TRBV9	16	TRBJ2-2	-	-	TGTGCCAGCAGCGTAGTTGGCTACTCGAACACCGGGGAGCTGTTTTTT	CASSVVGYSNTGELFF
TRBV7-2	15	TRBJ2-7	once	-	TGTGCCAGCAGCTTAAGCGCGGGACAGACCTACGAGCAGTACTTC	CASSLSAGQTYEQYF
TRBV18	14	TRBJ2-7	few	TRBD1	TGTGCCAGCTCACCACCGACAGGACAGGGCGAGCAGTACTTC	CASSPPTGQGEQYF
TRBV7-3	17	TRBJ1-2	few	TRBD1	TGTGCCAGCAGTTTAGGGGGACAGGGGGACGTTTTGGGTGGCTACACCTTC	CASSLGGQGDVLGGYTF
TRBV7-2	16	TRBJ1-1	-	-	TGTGCCAGCAGCACCCCCCCGGGGACACCGAACACTGAAGCTTTCTTT	CASSTPPGTPNTEAFF
TRBV6-5	13	TRBJ1-2	-	-	TGTGCCACCGTCATACAGGGTATCAATGGCTACACCTTC	CATVIQGINGYTF
TRBV13	16	TRBJ2-1	-	TRBD2	TGTGCCAGCAGCCCGAGTGGGGCGGGGGGGTACAATGAGCAGTTCTTC	CASSPSGAGGYNEQFF
TRBV19	12	TRBJ2-7	-	-	TGTGCCAGTAGCAGGGAGACCTACGAGCAGTACTTC	CASSRETYEQYF
TRBV5-4	13	TRBJ1-5	-	-	TGTGCCAGCAGCTTGGCCGGGGCCAAGCCCCAGCATTTT	CASSLAGAKPQHF
TRBV27	13	TRBJ1-5	-	-	TGTGCCAGCAGTCAGGGGAGGAATCAGCCCCAGCATTTT	CASSQGRNQPQHF
TRBV9	14	TRBJ2-2	-	-	TGTGCCAGCAGCGTAGTTCAGGAATTCGGGGAGCTGTTTTTT	CASSVVQEFGELFF
TRBV7-2	12	TRBJ2-1	-	-	TGTGCCAGCAGCTTAGCTCTTAATGAGCAGTTCTTC	CASSLALNEQFF
TRBV5-1	14	TRBJ1-1	-	-	TGCGCCAGCAGCTTGGGAAGTCTGAACACTGAAGCTTTCTTT	CASSLGSLNTEAFF
TRBV28	16	TRBJ2-4	-	TRBD1	TGTGCCAGCAGTGTGGACAGGGGGCTCGGCAAAAACATTCAGTACTTC	CASSVDRGLGKNIQYF
TRBV6-5	15	TRBJ1-5	-	-	TGTGCCAGCAGTTACTCCCGGGACACAAATCAGCCCCAGCATTTT	CASSYSRDTNQPQHF
TRBV6-5	11	TRBJ2-2	-	-	TGTGCCAGCAGAGGGGGTGGGGAGCTGTTTTTT	CASRGGGELFF
TRBV9	14	TRBJ1-1	-	-	TGTGCCAGCAGCGTAGAAAGGGCCGACACTGAAGCTTTCTTT	CASSVERADTEAFF
TRBV19	14	TRBJ2-1	-	-	TGTGCCAGTAGTATAGGGGACCTCTACAATGAGCAGTTCTTC	CASSIGDLYNEQFF
TRBV5-4	17	TRBJ2-5	-	TRBD1	TGTGCCAGCAGCTTAGACCCCCGGGCCAGGGGGTTGGAGACCCAGTACTTC	CASSLDPRARGLETQYF
TRBV4-3	13	TRBJ1-5	-	-	TGCGCCAGCAGCCAAGGTTATAATCAGCCCCAGCATTTT	CASSQGYNQPQHF
TRBV6-5	13	TRBJ1-2	-	-	TGTGCCAGCAGTCCCGGGGGGGGCGCTGGCTACACCTTC	CASSPGGGAGYTF
TRBV5-4	15	TRBJ1-6	-	-	TGTGCCAGCAGCTTGCCCGGGGGGGAGAATTCACCCCTCCACTTT	CASSLPGGENSPLHF
TRBV11-2	16	TRBJ1-1	-	-	TGTGCCAGCAGCTTAGGGGCTGTAGGGGTGAACACTGAAGCTTTCTTT	CASSLGAVGVNTEAFF
TRBV7-2	14	TRBJ2-5	-	-	TGTGCCAGCAGCTTATCGGTCAGACAAGAGACCCAGTACTTC	CASSLSVRQETQYF
TRBV6-5	14	TRBJ1-2	-	-	TGTGCCAGCATAGGGCCGTCCGGGGTCTATGGCTACACCTTC	CASIGPSGVYGYTF
TRBV5-1	15	TRBJ1-4	-	TRBD1	TGCGCCAGCAGCTTGACTGTGACAGGGGGCTCTGAACTGTTTTTT	CASSLTVTGGSELFF
TRBV5-1	14	TRBJ2-7	-	TRBD1	TGCGCCAGCAAGGGGGGGACAGGGACCTACGAGCAGTACTTC	CASKGGTGTYEQYF
TRBV4-3	17	TRBJ2-4	-	-	TGCGCCAGCAGCCAAGATTGGCAGCCTGTGCCCCGAAACATTCAGTACTTC	CASSQDWQPVPRNIQYF
TRBV6-1	14	TRBJ1-1	-	-	TGTGCCAGCATAACCGGCAAACCGGACACTGAAGCTTTCTTT	CASITGKPDTEAFF
TRBV6-6	14	TRBJ1-3	-	-	TGTGCCAGCAGTTACGAAGGATCCGGAAACACCATATATTTT	CASSYEGSGNTIYF
TRBV5-6	15	TRBJ1-4	-	TRBD1	TGTGCCAGCAGCATAGCCGGGACAGGGGACGAAAAACTGTTTTTT	CASSIAGTGDEKLFF
TRBV5-6	13	TRBJ2-1	-	-	TGTGCCAGCCCCCACGCCTTTCACAATGAGCAGTTCTTC	CASPHAFHNEQFF
TRBV5-5	14	TRBJ1-2	-	-	TGTGCCAGCAGCTTCGACCCCGGGGGTTCGGGCTACACCTTC	CASSFDPGGSGYTF
TRBV6-1	15	TRBJ1-6	-	-	TGTGCCTCCGGGGGGGGGCAGTCCTATAATTCACCCCTCCACTTT	CASGGGQSYNSPLHF
TRBV7-2	15	TRBJ2-5	-	TRBD1	TGTGCCAGCAGCCCCTCCAGGGGGCGTCAAGAGACCCAGTACTTC	CASSPSRGRQETQYF
TRBV6-5	11	TRBJ1-3	-	-	TGTGCCAGCAGTTACGGGGGCACCATATATTTT	CASSYGGTIYF
TRBV19	16	TRBJ1-6	-	-	TGTGCCAGTAGTATCGGCGAGGGGAGGGGGAATTCACCCCTCCACTTT	CASSIGEGRGNSPLHF
TRBV5-4	14	TRBJ1-3	-	-	TGTGCCAGCAGCGGCCGTTCCTCTGGAAACACCATATATTTT	CASSGRSSGNTIYF
TRBV11-2	14	TRBJ2-3	-	TRBD2	TGTGCCAGCAGCTTAGGGGCGGGGGGCCAGCCGCAGTATTTT	CASSLGAGGQPQYF
TRBV7-2	16	TRBJ2-2	few	TRBD1	TGTGCCAGCAGCTCACGACAGGGGGGAAACACCGGGGAGCTGTTTTTT	CASSSRQGGNTGELFF
TRBV5-6	15	TRBJ1-3	-	-	TGTGCCAGCAGCTTGAGACAGCTCTCTGGAAACACCATATATTTT	CASSLRQLSGNTIYF
TRBV7-3	15	TRBJ2-7	-	TRBD2	TGTGCCAGCAGCGAGAGCGGGGGTAGCTCCTACGAGCAGTACTTC	CASSESGGSSYEQYF